Given below is one T cell receptor beta chain in context. What it recognizes is unknown. The sample comes from a study of cytomegalovirus exposure and HLA in healthy donors. While unrecorded immune exposures were likely, the donors were nominally healthy when sampled. The PCR used 60 Vbeta and 13 Jbeta primers. Only in-frame clones appear in the TCRdb table, and some are missing; sequencing was by immunoSEQ multiplex PCR. The sample shows about 170,000 clones, around 76% of them seen only once. The CDR3 is 15 residues long. The V end was cut by 0 bases, the J end by 1 base, with 7 bases between. The germline CDR1 and CDR2 sequences are MNHNY and SVGAGI (reference sequence). Study results and caveats: Later work found that TCR association rates differed between HLA loci; DRB1 had the most and HLA-C the fewest. There were approximately 150 TCR beta chains listed as cytomegalovirus-associated. Within the data, a cluster of highly shared sequence variants was likely a sequencing artifact.

This sequence was found in a middle-aged man in good health and CMV-seropositive. V usage is TRBV6-6 and J usage is TRBJ1-3, with unresolved D. The sample comprised PBMCs. The CDR3 bases are TGTGCCAGCAGTTACTCAAGGGAGTCTGGAAACACCATATATTTT. It codes for CASSYSRESGNTIYF.